Presented here are 22 T cell receptor beta chains from one specimen sequenced in a study of cytomegalovirus exposure and HLA in healthy donors. Researchers ran the PCR with 60 Vbeta and 13 Jbeta primers. Repertoires were generated with immunoSEQ multiplex PCR, while TCRdb's copy carries only in-frame clones and drops some. Across roughly 150,000 clones, the top ten clones capture 1.5% to 2% of the sample. The specimen was PBMCs. These receptors were taken from a woman aged 45-59 years in good health and CMV-seronegative.

The chain carries TRBV30 and TRBJ1-4, with a weak D call TRBD1 (5 bases). This CDR3 contains 13 residues. The ends were cut back, 5 bases at V and 5 bases at J, with 12 bases in the middle. Germline values: CDR1 GTSNPN, CDR2 SVGIG (reference sequence). CDR3 region: CAWRVRQNEKLFF. The CDR3 DNA follows: TGTGCCTGGCGAGTGAGACAGAATGAAAAACTGTTTTTT. The variable domain in full, completed from reference TRBV30 and TRBJ1-4, reads SQTIHQWPATLVQPVGSPLSLECTVEGTSNPNLYWYRQAAGRGLQLLFYSVGIGQISSEVPQNLSASRPQDRQFILSSKKLLLSDSGFYLCAWRVRQNEKLFFGSGTQLSVL.

The V gene is TRBV2, the J gene TRBJ1-3; D unresolved. Germline lookup yields CDR1 SNHLY and CDR2 FYNNEI. This CDR3 contains 12 residues. The V end lost 4 bases, the J end lost 4 bases, and 5 bases lay between the germline ends. CDR3 bases: TGTGCCAGCAGTGGCGGGGGAAACACCATATATTTT. Protein: CASSGGGNTIYF.

The chain links TRBV11-2 to TRBJ1-4; D may be TRBD1 (5 bases). The CDR3 covers 14 residues. The germline V gene encodes CDR1 SGHAT and CDR2 FQNNGV. Trimming shortened V by 7 bases and J by 7 bases, and 16 bases separated the two germline ends. CDR3 DNA: TGTGCCAGCAAACAGGCAGTGGAACGTGAAAAACTGTTTTTT. This gives the protein CASKQAVEREKLFF.

For the CDR3, the DNA is TGTGCCAGCAGCTTTGCGTGTCGTACTGAAGCTTTCTTT. Its protein product is CASSFACRTEAFF. The rearrangement uses TRBV12-1 and TRBJ1-1. TRBV12-1 is designated a pseudogene. The CDR3 totals 13 residues.

This chain uses TRBV29-1 with TRBJ1-2; 7 bases match TRBD1. This CDR3 has 11 amino acids. J was trimmed by 6 bases and V by 7 bases; bases with no gene match: 5. The germline V gene encodes CDR1 SQVTM and CDR2 ANQGSEA. The CDR3 region is CSAGDSNGYTF. The CDR3 nucleotides read TGCAGCGCAGGGGACAGTAATGGCTACACCTTC.

The rearrangement uses TRBV4-2 and TRBJ1-5; possibly TRBD1 for D (6 bases). V was shortened by 1 base and J by 3 bases, with 16 bases between the two germline ends. CDR3 length equals 17 residues. Looked up from germline, CDR1 is LGHNA and CDR2 is YNFKEQ. The CDR3 sequence: CASSQGTAQSLNQPQHF. The CDR3 nucleotides are TGTGCCAGCAGCCAAGGGACAGCCCAGTCTCTCAATCAGCCCCAGCATTTT.

The chain combines TRBV6-1 with TRBJ1-4; 7 bases are a match to TRBD1. In germline, CDR1 is MNHNS, CDR2 SASEGT. Trimming cost V 2 bases and J 17 bases; bases outside gene matches: 14. The CDR3 loop spans 14 amino acids. This CDR3 is CASSELTGSPQLFF. The CDR3 DNA reads as TGTGCCAGCAGTGAATTGACAGGGTCCCCGCAGCTCTTTTTT.

The V gene is TRBV28, the J gene TRBJ1-2, with TRBD1 as a possible D gene (6 bases). The CDR3 contains 14 residues. Germline V gene data show CDR1 as MDHEN and CDR2 as SYDVKM. Trimming stripped 4 bases from V and 6 bases from J, with 15 bases between. The CDR3 sequence: CASSSGADRNGYTF. The CDR3 nucleotides read TGTGCCAGCAGTTCCGGAGCCGACAGGAATGGCTACACCTTC.

V and J are TRBV4-2 and TRBJ2-1, with 9 positions matching TRBD2. The V and J ends lost 5 bases and 6 bases, in that order; junction bases with no gene match: 8. This CDR3 is 15 amino acids long. The germline V gene has CDR1 LGHNA and CDR2 YNFKEQ. The CDR3 nucleotides read TGTGCCAGCAGCGAGGGTTCTAGCGGGGCCAATGAGCAGTTCTTC. It translates to CASSEGSSGANEQFF.

The genes are TRBV6-6 and TRBJ2-3, with a weak D call TRBD2 (5 bases). Germline CDR1 reads MNHNY; CDR2 reads SVGAGI (reference sequence). The CDR3 extends over 12 amino acids. Trimming left V 8 bases short and J 4 bases short, with 10 bases between. CDR3 in amino acids: CASAQRPDTQYF. For the CDR3, the DNA is TGTGCCAGCGCACAGCGGCCAGATACGCAGTATTTT.

The gene calls are TRBV5-6 and TRBJ2-3; 11 bases are shared with TRBD1. Trimming took 0 bases from V and 6 from J; bases not matched to a gene: 3. The germline V gene encodes CDR1 SGHDT and CDR2 YYEEEE. The CDR3 has 15 amino acids. Written as DNA, the CDR3 is TGTGCCAGCAGCTTGGTTGGACAGGGGGCCGATACGCAGTATTTT. As protein: CASSLVGQGADTQYF.

This rearrangement joins TRBV7-2 to TRBJ1-1; TRBD1 agrees at 8 bases. This CDR3 region has 14 residues. The germline CDR1 and CDR2 sequences are SGHTA and FQGNSA. The V segment lost 4 bases and the J segment 1 base; nucleotides outside the gene matches: 2. In DNA, the CDR3 is TGTGCCAGCAGCTCCCAGGGGGCGAACACTGAAGCTTTCTTT. Residues: CASSSQGANTEAFF.

V gene TRBV7-9 combines with J gene TRBJ1-1; a weak D match, TRBD1 (5 bases). The CDR3 sequence is 15 residues long. Germline CDR1 and CDR2: SEHNR and FQNEAQ (reference sequence). Between the trimmed V and J ends, which lost 5 bases and 3 bases, there was a span of 16 bases. The CDR3 DNA reads as TGTGCCAGCAGCCTCGGAAGGGGTGCTGACACTGAAGCTTTCTTT. It encodes CASSLGRGADTEAFF.

The chain carries TRBV30 and TRBJ2-7; D is uncertain. Germline V gene sequence: CDR1 GTSNPN, CDR2 SVGIG (reference sequence). The V end was cut by 4 bases, the J end by 1 base, with 8 bases between. CDR3 length: 12 amino acids. The CDR3: CAWMPRSYEQYF. CDR3 sequence (DNA): TGTGCCTGGATGCCGCGATCCTACGAGCAGTACTTC.

The chain joins TRBV5-1 to TRBJ2-1; D possibly corresponds to TRBD1 (6 bases). The V gene lost 2 bases and the J gene lost 6 bases, with 12 bases spanning the gap. The CDR3 is 14 residues long. Germline values: CDR1 SGHRS, CDR2 YFSETQ. The CDR3 loop reads CASSFDRSFNEQFF. The CDR3 DNA sequence: TGCGCCAGCAGCTTTGACAGGAGCTTCAATGAGCAGTTCTTC.

The rearrangement uses TRBV5-1 and TRBJ2-5, with a weak D call TRBD1 (6 bases). Germline-derived CDR1 and CDR2 are SGHRS and YFSETQ. The germline V and J ends were trimmed by 5 bases and 2 bases, with 16 bases remaining between them. There are 15 residues in the CDR3. CDR3 region: CASREYRVGQETQYF. The CDR3 DNA sequence: TGCGCCAGCAGGGAATACAGGGTGGGTCAAGAGACCCAGTACTTC.

V usage is TRBV4-2 and J usage is TRBJ1-2, with 7 bases fitting TRBD1. Germline V gene sequence: CDR1 LGHNA, CDR2 YNFKEQ. The CDR3 has 16 residues. V lost 3 bases, J lost 0 bases, and 7 bases stayed unmatched. This CDR3 reads CASSHRDSPTNYGYTF. Written as DNA, the CDR3 is TGTGCCAGCAGCCACAGGGACAGCCCAACTAACTATGGCTACACCTTC.

DNA for the CDR3: TGTGCCAGCAGTGTTGACAGTGCTGGGGCCAACGTCCTGACTTTC. Amino acid sequence: CASSVDSAGANVLTF. The V and J genes are TRBV2 and TRBJ2-6, with a weak D call TRBD1 (5 bases). CDR3 length: 15 residues. Trimming cost V 4 bases and J 2 bases, with 9 bases left between them. The germline gives CDR1 SNHLY, CDR2 FYNNEI.

The CDR3 DNA is TGTGCCAGTAGTATCCAGACAGGGGACACAGATACGCAGTATTTT. As protein: CASSIQTGDTDTQYF. This chain links TRBV19 with TRBJ2-3; 8 bases are a match to TRBD1. CDR1 and CDR2 from the germline V gene are LNHDA and SQIVND (reference sequence). This CDR3 has 15 residues. V lost 3 bases, J lost 2 bases, and 4 bases stayed unmatched.

The chain couples TRBV5-4 to TRBJ2-7; D is possibly TRBD2 (6 bases). The V gene's germline CDR1 is SGHNT and CDR2 YYREEE (reference sequence). CDR3 length equals 15 residues. Trimming stripped 0 bases from V and 2 bases from J, with 12 bases between. The CDR3 loop reads CASSLDGTGAYEQYF. The CDR3, as DNA: TGTGCCAGCAGCTTGGACGGAACGGGAGCCTACGAGCAGTACTTC.

The chain links TRBV28 to TRBJ1-5; 7 nucleotides align to TRBD1. From germline, CDR1 is MDHEN and CDR2 SYDVKM. The junction had 5 bases not matched to a gene; V was cut back by 4 bases and J by 2 bases. The CDR3 is made up of 15 amino acids. CDR3 residues: CASSWVGTGNQPQHF. The CDR3 DNA reads TGTGCCAGCAGTTGGGTTGGGACAGGCAATCAGCCCCAGCATTTT.

The J gene is TRBJ2-7, the V gene TRBV4-3; TRBD1 is a possible D gene (6 bases). Germline lookup yields CDR1 LGHNA and CDR2 YSLEER. Trimming took off 4 bases at V and 0 bases at J, with 13 bases between the two ends. This CDR3 is 15 amino acids long. CDR3 coding DNA: TGCGCCAGCAGCCTTACAGGGCTTCTCTCCTACGAGCAGTACTTC. Protein product: CASSLTGLLSYEQYF.